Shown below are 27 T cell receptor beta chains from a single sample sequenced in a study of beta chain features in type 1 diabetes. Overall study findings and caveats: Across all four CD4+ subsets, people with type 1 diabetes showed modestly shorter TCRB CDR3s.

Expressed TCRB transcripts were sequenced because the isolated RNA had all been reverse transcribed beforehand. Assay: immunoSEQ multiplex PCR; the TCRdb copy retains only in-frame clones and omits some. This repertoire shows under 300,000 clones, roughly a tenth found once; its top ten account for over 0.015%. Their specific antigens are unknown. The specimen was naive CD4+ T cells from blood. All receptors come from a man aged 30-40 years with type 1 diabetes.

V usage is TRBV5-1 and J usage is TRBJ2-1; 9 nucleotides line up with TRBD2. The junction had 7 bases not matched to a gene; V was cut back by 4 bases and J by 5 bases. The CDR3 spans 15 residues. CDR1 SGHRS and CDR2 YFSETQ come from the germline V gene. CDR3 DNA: TGCGCCAGCAGCCCGCTAGCGGGGAGAAACAATGAGCAGTTCTTC. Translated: CASSPLAGRNNEQFF.

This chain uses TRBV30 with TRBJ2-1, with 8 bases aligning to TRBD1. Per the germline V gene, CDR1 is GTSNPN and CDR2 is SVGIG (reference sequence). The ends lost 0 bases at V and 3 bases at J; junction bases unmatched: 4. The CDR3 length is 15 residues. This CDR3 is CAWSVGQGLYNEQFF. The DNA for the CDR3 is TGTGCCTGGAGTGTTGGACAGGGCCTCTACAATGAGCAGTTCTTC.

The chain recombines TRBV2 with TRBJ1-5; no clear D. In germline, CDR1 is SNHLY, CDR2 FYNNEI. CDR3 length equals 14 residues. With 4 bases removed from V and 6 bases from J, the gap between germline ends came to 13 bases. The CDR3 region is CASSGLSGSQPQHF. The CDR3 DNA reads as TGTGCCAGCAGTGGATTAAGTGGGAGTCAGCCCCAGCATTTT.

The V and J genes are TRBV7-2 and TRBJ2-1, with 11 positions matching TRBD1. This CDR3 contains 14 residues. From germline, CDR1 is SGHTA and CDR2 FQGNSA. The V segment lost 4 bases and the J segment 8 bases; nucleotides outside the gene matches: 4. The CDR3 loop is CASSWDRGNDEQFF. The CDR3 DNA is TGTGCCAGCAGCTGGGACAGGGGGAACGATGAGCAGTTCTTC. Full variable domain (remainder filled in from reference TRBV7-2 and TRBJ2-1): GAGVSQSPSNKVTEKGKDVELRCDPISGHTALYWYRQSLGQGLEFLIYFQGNSAPDKSGLPSDRFSAERTGGSVSTLTIQRTQQEDSAVYLCASSWDRGNDEQFFGPGTRLTVL.

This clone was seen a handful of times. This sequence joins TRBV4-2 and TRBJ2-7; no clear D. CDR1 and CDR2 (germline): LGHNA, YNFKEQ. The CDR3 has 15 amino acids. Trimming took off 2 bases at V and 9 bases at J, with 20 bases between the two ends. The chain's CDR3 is CASSQNASPIRGQYF. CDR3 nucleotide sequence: TGTGCCAGCAGCCAAAACGCTTCTCCCATACGAGGGCAGTACTTC.

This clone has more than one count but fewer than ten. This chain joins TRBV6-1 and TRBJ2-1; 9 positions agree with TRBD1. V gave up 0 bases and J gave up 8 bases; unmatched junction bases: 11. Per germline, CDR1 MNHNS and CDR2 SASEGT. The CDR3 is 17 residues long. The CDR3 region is CASSEATGTGKRDEQFF. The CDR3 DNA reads TGTGCCAGCAGTGAAGCTACCGGGACAGGGAAGCGGGATGAGCAGTTCTTC.

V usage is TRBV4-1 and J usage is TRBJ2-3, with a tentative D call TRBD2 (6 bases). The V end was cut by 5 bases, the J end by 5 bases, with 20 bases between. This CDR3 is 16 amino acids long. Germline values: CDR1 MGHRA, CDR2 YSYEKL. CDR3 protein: CASSFGAGPTGDTQYF. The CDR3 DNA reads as TGCGCCAGCAGCTTCGGAGCGGGCCCTACGGGAGATACGCAGTATTTT.

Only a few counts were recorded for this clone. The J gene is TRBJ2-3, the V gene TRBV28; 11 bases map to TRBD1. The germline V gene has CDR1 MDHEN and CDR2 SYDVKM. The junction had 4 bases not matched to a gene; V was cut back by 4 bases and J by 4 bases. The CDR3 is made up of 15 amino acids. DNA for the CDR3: TGTGCCAGCAGTTCCCCGGGACAGGGGGCAGATACGCAGTATTTT. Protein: CASSSPGQGADTQYF.

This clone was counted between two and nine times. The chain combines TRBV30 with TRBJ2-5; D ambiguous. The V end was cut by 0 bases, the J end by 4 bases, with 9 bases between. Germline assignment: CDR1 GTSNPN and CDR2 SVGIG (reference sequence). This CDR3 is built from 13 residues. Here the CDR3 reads CAWSVRYGETQYF. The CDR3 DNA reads TGTGCCTGGAGTGTGCGGTACGGAGAGACCCAGTACTTC.

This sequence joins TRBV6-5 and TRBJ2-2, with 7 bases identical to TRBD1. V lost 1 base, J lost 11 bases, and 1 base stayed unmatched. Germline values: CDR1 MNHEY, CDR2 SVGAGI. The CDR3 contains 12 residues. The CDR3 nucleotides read TGTGCCAGCAGTTACTGGACAGGAGAGCTGTTTTTT. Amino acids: CASSYWTGELFF.

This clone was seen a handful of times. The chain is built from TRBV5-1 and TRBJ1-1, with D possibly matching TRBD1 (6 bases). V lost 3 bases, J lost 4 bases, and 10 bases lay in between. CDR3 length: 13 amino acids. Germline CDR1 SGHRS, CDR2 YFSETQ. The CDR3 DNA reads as TGCGCCAGCAGCTGGGGGCTTGGCACTGAAGCTTTCTTT. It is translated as CASSWGLGTEAFF.

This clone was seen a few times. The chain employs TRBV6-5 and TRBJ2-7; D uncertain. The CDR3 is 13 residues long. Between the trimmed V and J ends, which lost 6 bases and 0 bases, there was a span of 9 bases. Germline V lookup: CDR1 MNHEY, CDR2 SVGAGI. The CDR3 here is CASRPTGSYEQYF. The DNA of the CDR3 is TGTGCCAGCAGGCCGACGGGCTCCTACGAGCAGTACTTC.

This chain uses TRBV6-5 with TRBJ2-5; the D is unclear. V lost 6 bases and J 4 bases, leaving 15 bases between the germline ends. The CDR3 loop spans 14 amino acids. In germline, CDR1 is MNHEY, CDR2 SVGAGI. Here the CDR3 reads CASSSQLRRETQYF. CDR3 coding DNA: TGTGCCAGCAGCTCCCAACTGCGGAGAGAGACCCAGTACTTC.

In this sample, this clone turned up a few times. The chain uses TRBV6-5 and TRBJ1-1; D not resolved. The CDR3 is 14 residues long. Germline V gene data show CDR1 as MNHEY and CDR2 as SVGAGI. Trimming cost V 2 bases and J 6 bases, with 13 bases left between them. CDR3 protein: CASSYDGRSAEAFF. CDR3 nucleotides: TGTGCCAGCAGTTACGATGGTCGGTCGGCTGAAGCTTTCTTT.

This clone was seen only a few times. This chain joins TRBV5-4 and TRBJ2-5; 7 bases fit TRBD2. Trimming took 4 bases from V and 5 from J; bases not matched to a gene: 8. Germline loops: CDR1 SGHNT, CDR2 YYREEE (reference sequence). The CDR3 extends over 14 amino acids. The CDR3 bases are TGTGCCAGCAGCCCGTGGGGGGGAGGGGAGACCCAGTACTTC. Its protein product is CASSPWGGGETQYF.

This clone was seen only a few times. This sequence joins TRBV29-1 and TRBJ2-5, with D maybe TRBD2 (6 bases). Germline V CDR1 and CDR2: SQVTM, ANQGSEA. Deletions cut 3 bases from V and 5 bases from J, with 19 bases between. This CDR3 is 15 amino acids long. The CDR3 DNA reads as TGCAGCGTTGAGGGGACTCCCAAGGGATCGGAGACCCAGTACTTC. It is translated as CSVEGTPKGSETQYF. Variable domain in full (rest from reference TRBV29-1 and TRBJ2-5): SAVISQKPSRDICQRGTSLTIQCQVDSQVTMMFWYRQQPGQSLTLIATANQGSEATYESGFVIDKFPISRPNLTFSTLTVSNMSPEDSSIYLCSVEGTPKGSETQYFGPGTRLLVL.

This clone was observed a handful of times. In nucleotides, the CDR3 is TGTGCCTGGACTAGCCTAGGAGAGACCCAGTACTTC. This gives the protein CAWTSLGETQYF. The V call is TRBV30, the J call TRBJ2-5, with a weak D call TRBD2 (5 bases). The ends were cut back, 4 bases at V and 4 bases at J, with 10 bases in the middle. This CDR3 is 12 amino acids long. The germline V gene has CDR1 GTSNPN and CDR2 SVGIG (reference sequence). The full variable domain, with the rest looked up from reference TRBV30 and TRBJ2-5, is SQTIHQWPATLVQPVGSPLSLECTVEGTSNPNLYWYRQAAGRGLQLLFYSVGIGQISSEVPQNLSASRPQDRQFILSSKKLLLSDSGFYLCAWTSLGETQYFGPGTRLLVL.

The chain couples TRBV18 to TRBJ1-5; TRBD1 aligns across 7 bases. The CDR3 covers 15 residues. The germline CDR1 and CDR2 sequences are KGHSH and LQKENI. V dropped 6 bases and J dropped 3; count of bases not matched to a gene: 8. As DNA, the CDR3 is TGTGCCAGCTCCCCGGGACAGCAAACCAATCAGCCCCAGCATTTT. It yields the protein CASSPGQQTNQPQHF.

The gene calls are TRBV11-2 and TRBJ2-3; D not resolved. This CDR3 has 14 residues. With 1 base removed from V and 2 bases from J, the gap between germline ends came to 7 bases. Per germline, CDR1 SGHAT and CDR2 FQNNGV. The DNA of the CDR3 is TGTGCCAGCAGCTTAGGCGCCAACACAGATACGCAGTATTTT. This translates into CASSLGANTDTQYF.

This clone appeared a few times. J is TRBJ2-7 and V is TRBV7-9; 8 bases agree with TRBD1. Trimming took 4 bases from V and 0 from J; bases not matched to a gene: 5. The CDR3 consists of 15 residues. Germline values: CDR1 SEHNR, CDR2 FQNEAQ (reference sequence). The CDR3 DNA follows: TGTGCCAGCAGCTCGGGACAGGATCCCTCCTACGAGCAGTACTTC. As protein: CASSSGQDPSYEQYF. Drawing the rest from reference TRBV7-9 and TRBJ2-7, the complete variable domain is DTGVSQNPRHKITKRGQNVTFRCDPISEHNRLYWYRQTLGQGPEFLTYFQNEAQLEKSRLLSDRFSAERPKGSFSTLEIQRTEQGDSAMYLCASSSGQDPSYEQYFGPGTRLTVT.

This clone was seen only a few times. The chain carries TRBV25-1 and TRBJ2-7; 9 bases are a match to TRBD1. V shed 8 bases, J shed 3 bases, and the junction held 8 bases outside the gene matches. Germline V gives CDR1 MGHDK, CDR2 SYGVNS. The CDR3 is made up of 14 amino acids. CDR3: CASVRGTGNYEQYF. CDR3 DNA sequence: TGTGCCAGCGTTAGGGGGACAGGGAACTACGAGCAGTACTTC.

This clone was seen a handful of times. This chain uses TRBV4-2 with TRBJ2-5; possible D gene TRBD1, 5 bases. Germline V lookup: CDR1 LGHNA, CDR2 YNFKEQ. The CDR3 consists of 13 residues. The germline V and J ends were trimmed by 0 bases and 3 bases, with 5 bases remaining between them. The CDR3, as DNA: TGTGCCAGCAGCCAAGAACAGGAAGAGACCCAGTACTTC. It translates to CASSQEQEETQYF.

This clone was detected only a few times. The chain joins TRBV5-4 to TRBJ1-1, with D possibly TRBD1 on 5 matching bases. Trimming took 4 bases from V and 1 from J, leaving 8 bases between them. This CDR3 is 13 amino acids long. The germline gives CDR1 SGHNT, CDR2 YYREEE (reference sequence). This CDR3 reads CASSIGQNTEAFF. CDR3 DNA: TGTGCCAGCAGCATAGGACAGAACACTGAAGCTTTCTTT. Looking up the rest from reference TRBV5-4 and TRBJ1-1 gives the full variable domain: ETGVTQSPTHLIKTRGQQVTLRCSSQSGHNTVSWYQQALGQGPQFIFQYYREEENGRGNFPPRFSGLQFPNYSSELNVNALELDDSALYLCASSIGQNTEAFFGQGTRLTVV.

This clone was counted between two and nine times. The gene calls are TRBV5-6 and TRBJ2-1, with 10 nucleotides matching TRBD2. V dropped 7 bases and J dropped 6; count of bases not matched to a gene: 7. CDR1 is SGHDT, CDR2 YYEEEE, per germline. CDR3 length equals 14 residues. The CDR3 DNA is TGTGCCAGCCGCGGACTAGCGGAGTCCAATGAGCAGTTCTTC. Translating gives CASRGLAESNEQFF.

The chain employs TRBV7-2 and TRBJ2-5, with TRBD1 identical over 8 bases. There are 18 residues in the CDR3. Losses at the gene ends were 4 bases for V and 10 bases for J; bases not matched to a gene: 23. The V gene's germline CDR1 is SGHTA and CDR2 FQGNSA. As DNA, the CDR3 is TGTGCCAGCAGCTCGGGCCATTCTGTCACGGGACAGGCCCGAATCCAGTACTTC. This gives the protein CASSSGHSVTGQARIQYF.

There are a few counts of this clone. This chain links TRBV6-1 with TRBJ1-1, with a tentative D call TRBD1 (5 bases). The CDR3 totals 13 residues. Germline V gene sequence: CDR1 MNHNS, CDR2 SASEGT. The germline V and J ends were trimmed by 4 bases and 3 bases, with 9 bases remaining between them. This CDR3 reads CASSGQFYTEAFF. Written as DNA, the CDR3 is TGTGCCAGCAGTGGACAGTTTTACACTGAAGCTTTCTTT.

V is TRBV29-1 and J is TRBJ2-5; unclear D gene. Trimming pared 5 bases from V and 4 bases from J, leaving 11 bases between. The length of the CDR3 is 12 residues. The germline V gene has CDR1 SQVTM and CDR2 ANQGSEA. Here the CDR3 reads CSVLDGVETQYF. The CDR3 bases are TGCAGCGTTTTGGATGGAGTAGAGACCCAGTACTTC.